These 8 T cell receptor beta chains came from one sample sequenced in a study of shared clonotypes between healthy human individuals. The method was immunoSEQ multiplex PCR; TCRdb's version includes in-frame clones alone and lacks a portion of them. Of about 1,500,000 clones listed, 95% to 97% are singletons. The sample consisted of naive CD4+ T cells sorted from blood. Sample subset: CD45RA+ positively selected. Source of these receptors: a man aged 25 to 40 in good health.

The J gene is TRBJ2-2, the V gene TRBV2; TRBD1 matches 10 bases. In germline, CDR1 is SNHLY, CDR2 FYNNEI. The J segment lost 6 bases and the V segment lost 6 bases, leaving 7 bases of the junction unmatched. The CDR3 is 15 amino acids. CDR3 loop: CASRTGQGDAGELFF. CDR3 sequence (DNA): TGTGCCAGCAGGACAGGACAGGGGGACGCCGGGGAGCTGTTTTTT.

For this clone: Other DNA sequences in the sample encode the same CDR3. The chain has TRBV10-1 and TRBJ2-7, with D unclear. Trimming took 0 bases from V and 4 from J, leaving 7 bases between them. This CDR3 is built from 13 residues. Germline CDR1 WNHNN, CDR2 SYGVQD (reference sequence). The CDR3 DNA follows: TGCGCCAGCAGTGAGTCTGGGCGGTACGAGCAGTACTTC. This codes for CASSESGRYEQYF.

The chain carries TRBV6-5 and TRBJ1-1; the D is unclear. CDR1 MNHEY and CDR2 SVGAGI come from the germline V gene. The CDR3 consists of 12 residues. Trimming pared 6 bases from V and 4 bases from J, leaving 9 bases between. In DNA, the CDR3 is TGTGCCAGCAGGGGGTCGGGCACTGAAGCTTTCTTT. Translated, it gives CASRGSGTEAFF.

The chain combines TRBV29-1 with TRBJ2-3, with 13 bases that match TRBD2. J was trimmed by 5 bases and V by 7 bases; bases with no gene match: 12. The CDR3 contains 16 residues. Looked up from germline, CDR1 is SQVTM and CDR2 is ANQGSEA. The chain's CDR3 is CSGLTSGRARRDTQYF. The DNA of the CDR3 is TGCAGCGGACTTACTAGCGGGAGGGCCCGGAGAGATACGCAGTATTTT.

The CDR3 protein is CASGYALRFTYEQYF. CDR3 DNA sequence: TGTGCCAGCGGGTACGCGCTTCGTTTCACCTACGAGCAGTACTTC. This chain joins TRBV27 and TRBJ2-7; no firm D call. CDR1 and CDR2 (germline): MNHEY, SMNVEV (reference sequence). V was cut by 8 bases and J by 2 bases, with 19 bases left in between. The CDR3 sequence is 15 residues long.

This sequence joins TRBV27 and TRBJ2-7; TRBD2 matches at 12 bases. CDR1 and CDR2 (germline): MNHEY, SMNVEV (reference sequence). This CDR3 spans 14 amino acids. Losses at the gene ends were 7 bases for V and 3 bases for J; bases not matched to a gene: 4. The CDR3 DNA reads TGTGCCAGCACGGGACTAGCGGGCCACTACGAGCAGTACTTC. Its translation is CASTGLAGHYEQYF.

V usage is TRBV18 and J usage is TRBJ2-3; D unresolved. Trimming pared 5 bases from V and 6 bases from J, leaving 6 bases between. The CDR3 totals 11 residues. The V gene's germline CDR1 is KGHSH and CDR2 LQKENI. The CDR3 loop reads CASSTKDTQYF. CDR3 in DNA: TGTGCCAGCTCAACCAAGGATACGCAGTATTTT.

Comment on this clone: Other DNA sequences in this sample translate to the same CDR3. J is TRBJ1-1 and V is TRBV5-1, with 7 positions matching TRBD1. This CDR3 region has 12 residues. V lost 4 bases to trimming and J lost 7 bases; unmatched junction nucleotides: 4. The germline V gene encodes CDR1 SGHRS and CDR2 YFSETQ. CDR3 bases: TGCGCCAGCAGCCCGGGGACAGTTGAAGCTTTCTTT. This sequence encodes CASSPGTVEAFF.